Following are 2 T cell receptor beta chains from one sample sequenced in a study of T cells in Graves' hyperthyroidism and ophthalmopathy. Amplification targeted TCR beta CDR3 regions from RNA transcripts. When the TCR CDR3 underwent first-round RT-PCR, the HTBI primer set was used. TCRdb reprocessed the multiplex PCR reads via MiXCR and lists one record per CDR3 protein. The sample lists hundreds of thousands of distinct CDR3 sequences, 35% to 40% occurring once. Sequencing was carried out using blood. The source of these receptors is a man between 18 and 35 years old with Graves' hyperthyroidism.

This rearrangement joins TRBV24-1 to TRBJ1-1; 7 positions match TRBD1. This CDR3 spans 16 amino acids. Germline V gene sequence: CDR1 KGHDR, CDR2 SFDVKD. V lost 4 bases to trimming and J lost 5 bases; unmatched junction nucleotides: 12. In DNA form, the CDR3 reads TGTGCCACCAGTGACCCGAAAGACAGGGCTGGGACTGAAGCTTTCTTT. Translated: CATSDPKDRAGTEAFF.

This clonotype turned up a few times. The CDR3 DNA follows: TGTGCCAGCAACGTCGGGGGACAAGCGAATTCACCCCTCCACTTT. Translation gives CASNVGGQANSPLHF. J is TRBJ1-6 and V is TRBV9; a weak D match, TRBD1 (6 bases). Germline CDR1 and CDR2: SGDLS and YYNGEE. V dropped 6 bases and J dropped 7 bases, with 17 bases sitting between them. This CDR3 has 15 amino acids.